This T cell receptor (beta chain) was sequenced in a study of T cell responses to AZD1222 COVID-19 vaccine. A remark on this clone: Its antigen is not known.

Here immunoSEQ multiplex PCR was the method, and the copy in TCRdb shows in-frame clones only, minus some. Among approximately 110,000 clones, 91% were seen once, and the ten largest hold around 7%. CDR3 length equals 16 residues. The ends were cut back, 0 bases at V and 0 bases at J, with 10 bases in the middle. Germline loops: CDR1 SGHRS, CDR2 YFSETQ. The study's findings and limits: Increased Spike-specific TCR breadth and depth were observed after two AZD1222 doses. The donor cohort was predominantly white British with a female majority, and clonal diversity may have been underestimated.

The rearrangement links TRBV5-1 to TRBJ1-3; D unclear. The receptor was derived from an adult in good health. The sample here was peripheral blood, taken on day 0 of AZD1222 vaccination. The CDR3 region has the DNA TGCGCCAGCAGCTTGGGACACGGTCTCTCTGGAAACACCATATATTTT. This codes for CASSLGHGLSGNTIYF.